Listed below are T cell receptor beta chains from one sample, sequenced in a study of post-analysis software for immune sequencing data. TCRdb reanalysed the PCR reads using MiXCR and keeps one entry per CDR3 protein. Seen here are roughly 430,000 distinct CDR3 sequences, approximately 42% observed once, and the top ten hold 7.6%. Sequenced input: blood. These receptors were obtained from a girl under 10 years old with multiple sclerosis. Each CDR3 is given with its conserved first and last residue. Each record gives: CDR3 length, clone size, D gene, J gene, V gene, CDR3 protein, CDR3 DNA. D genes are given only for firm matches. The size entry is marked missing in some rows and otherwise reads once, few, many or a size class.

>13|NA|NA|TRBJ2-7|TRBV18
CASSPAWKGEQYF
TGTGCCAGCTCACCAGCGTGGAAAGGCGAGCAGTACTTC
>14|NA|TRBD1|TRBJ2-1|TRBV6-5
CASRGQGWNNEQFF
TGTGCCAGCAGAGGACAGGGCTGGAACAATGAGCAGTTCTTC
>14|once|TRBD2|TRBJ2-1|TRBV20-1
CSAKSGRATDEQFF
TGCAGTGCTAAGAGCGGGAGGGCCACGGATGAGCAGTTCTTC
>14|few|TRBD1|TRBJ1-2|TRBV12-3/TRBV12-4
CASSSATGAYGYTF
TGTGCCAGCAGCTCGGCGACAGGGGCCTATGGCTACACCTTC
>11|NA|NA|TRBJ2-7|TRBV20-1
CSARHSYEQYF
TGCAGTGCTAGACACAGTTACGAGCAGTACTTC
>14|NA|TRBD2|TRBJ2-1|TRBV7-9
CASSSTSIYNEQFF
TGTGCCAGCAGTTCGACTAGCATCTACAATGAGCAGTTCTTC
>15|NA|TRBD2|TRBJ2-1|TRBV29-1
CSLGLARTTYNEQFF
TGCAGCCTGGGACTAGCGCGAACGACCTACAATGAGCAGTTCTTC
>14|NA|NA|TRBJ1-2|TRBV7-9
CASSSSGTNYGYTF
TGTGCCAGCAGCTCCTCCGGAACTAACTATGGCTACACCTTC
>16|few|TRBD2|TRBJ2-1|TRBV9
CTSSVAGLAGYNEQFF
TGTACCAGCAGCGTAGCGGGACTAGCGGGGTACAATGAGCAGTTCTTC
>13|NA|NA|TRBJ2-5|TRBV7-9
CASSPTHSETQYF
TGTGCCAGCAGCCCGACGCATTCAGAGACCCAGTACTTC
>13|NA|NA|TRBJ2-7|TRBV7-9
CASSPLDIDEQYF
TGTGCCAGCAGCCCATTGGACATCGACGAGCAGTACTTC
>15|NA|NA|TRBJ1-1|TRBV6-5
CASGRPHQQAREAFF
TGTGCCAGCGGCCGTCCCCACCAACAGGCCCGTGAAGCTTTCTTT
>13|NA|NA|TRBJ1-2|TRBV20-1
CSATSWVTDGYTF
TGCAGTGCCACCTCTTGGGTAACGGATGGCTACACCTTC
>14|NA|TRBD1|TRBJ2-5|TRBV7-9
CASSPSTGTESQYF
TGTGCCAGCAGCCCATCCACAGGGACAGAATCCCAGTACTTC
>16|NA|NA|TRBJ2-5|TRBV25-1
CASSDSPVGVQETQYF
TGTGCCAGCAGTGATAGCCCTGTAGGGGTCCAAGAGACCCAGTACTTC
>13|NA|NA|TRBJ2-1|TRBV24-1
CAHPAPKYNEQFF
TGTGCACACCCTGCGCCGAAATACAATGAGCAGTTCTTC
>17|NA|NA|TRBJ1-2|TRBV5-6
CASTSGGSVRMDYGYTF
TGTGCCAGCACCTCTGGGGGATCGGTCCGGATGGACTATGGCTACACCTTC
>14|NA|NA|TRBJ1-5|TRBV6-2/TRBV6-3
CASSPEGPSQPQHF
TGTGCCAGCAGTCCGGAGGGGCCCAGTCAGCCCCAGCATTTT
>16|NA|NA|TRBJ2-7|TRBV9
CASSVGAGQGTYEQYF
TGTGCCAGCAGCGTAGGAGCGGGCCAGGGGACCTACGAGCAGTACTTC
>15|NA|NA|TRBJ2-3|TRBV9
CASSVDNRLTDTQYF
TGTGCCAGCAGCGTAGATAACAGGTTGACAGATACGCAGTATTTT
>16|many|NA|TRBJ2-7|TRBV7-2
CASSLGRSLSSYEQYF
TGTGCCAGCAGCTTGGGTCGGTCCTTGAGCTCCTACGAGCAGTACTTC
>16|NA|TRBD2|TRBJ2-7|TRBV6-5
CASRRLADKMGYEQYF
TGTGCCAGCAGAAGACTAGCGGATAAGATGGGCTACGAGCAGTACTTC
>16|few|TRBD2|TRBJ2-1|TRBV28
CASSLGGREVYNEQFF
TGTGCCAGCAGTTTAGGGGGGAGGGAGGTGTATAATGAGCAGTTCTTC
>14|NA|NA|TRBJ1-4|TRBV20-1
CSARETGTNEKLFF
TGCAGTGCTAGAGAGACCGGGACGAACGAAAAACTGTTTTTT
>15|few|TRBD1|TRBJ1-5|TRBV6-2/TRBV6-3
CASSPDRGPNQPQHF
TGTGCCAGCAGCCCTGACAGGGGACCCAATCAGCCCCAGCATTTT
>14|NA|TRBD2|TRBJ2-7|TRBV7-9
CASRPLAGPYEQYF
TGTGCCAGCAGACCACTAGCGGGCCCCTACGAGCAGTACTTC
>16|NA|TRBD1|TRBJ1-1|TRBV10-2
CASRAGTGKKNTEAFF
TGCGCCAGCAGAGCCGGGACAGGGAAGAAGAACACTGAAGCTTTCTTT
>14|few|NA|TRBJ2-7|TRBV5-1
CASSFQDYQGEQYF
TGCGCCAGCAGCTTCCAGGACTACCAAGGAGAGCAGTACTTC
>16|few|TRBD1|TRBJ2-1|TRBV2
CASSESGTGLENEQFF
TGTGCCAGCAGCGAATCCGGGACAGGGTTGGAAAATGAGCAGTTCTTC
>16|NA|NA|TRBJ2-4|TRBV10-3
CAISAWPPGLGNIQYF
TGTGCCATCAGTGCCTGGCCCCCGGGGCTGGGAAACATTCAGTACTTC